The 31 T cell receptor beta chains given below trace back to one sample, sequenced in a study of beta chain features in type 1 diabetes. No antigen has been identified for these receptors. TCRB transcripts that were expressed got sequenced, as all of the isolated RNA had been reverse transcribed. Profiling relied on immunoSEQ multiplex PCR, and the TCRdb table lists in-frame clones only, not all of them. The table has approximately 250,000 clones, around 15% seen once. Study outcomes and limitations: When Type 1 diabetes patients were examined, their TCRB CDR3s proved moderately but significantly shorter in all four CD4+ subsets.

Sequenced input: naive CD4+ T cells from blood. Receptors were obtained from a man aged 25 to 45 with type 1 diabetes.

The gene calls are TRBV28 and TRBJ2-4; tentative D call: TRBD1 (6 bases). There are 13 residues in the CDR3. V was cut by 6 bases and J by 6 bases, with 12 bases left in between. The germline gives CDR1 MDHEN, CDR2 SYDVKM. CDR3 DNA: TGTGCCAGCAGACAGGGTTTCATAAACATTCAGTACTTC. It is translated as CASRQGFINIQYF.

This clone has only a few counts. This sequence joins TRBV30 and TRBJ1-5, with 9 bases aligning to TRBD1. Per germline, CDR1 GTSNPN and CDR2 SVGIG (reference sequence). J was trimmed by 3 bases and V by 2 bases; bases with no gene match: 5. The CDR3 runs to 15 residues. CDR3 sequence: CAWSFGTGFNQPQHF. The CDR3 DNA is TGTGCCTGGAGTTTCGGGACAGGGTTCAATCAGCCCCAGCATTTT.

The V call is TRBV5-1, the J call TRBJ2-7; 7 bases align to TRBD2. J gave up 7 bases and V 3 bases, and 13 bases lay outside the gene matches. The CDR3 length is 15 residues. Germline loops: CDR1 SGHRS, CDR2 YFSETQ. CDR3 residues: CASSSERAGAREQYF. CDR3 nucleotides: TGCGCCAGCAGCTCCGAGAGGGCGGGAGCGCGTGAGCAGTACTTC.

This clone was seen only a few times. This chain joins TRBV29-1 and TRBJ2-7, with a possible D match to TRBD2 (5 bases). V gave up 6 bases and J gave up 3 bases, with 9 bases separating them. The CDR3 is made up of 11 amino acids. The germline CDR1 and CDR2 sequences are SQVTM and ANQGSEA. The CDR3 nucleotides are TGCAGCGTGGGCAGCGGCTACGAGCAGTACTTC. It specifies CSVGSGYEQYF.

The rearrangement joins TRBV5-6 to TRBJ2-6, with D possibly matching TRBD1 (5 bases). In germline, CDR1 is SGHDT, CDR2 YYEEEE. The germline V and J ends were trimmed by 4 bases and 2 bases, with 13 bases remaining between them. CDR3 size: 16 residues. The CDR3 reads CASSPPGLAGANVLTF. In nucleotides, the CDR3 is TGTGCCAGCAGCCCGCCAGGGTTGGCTGGGGCCAACGTCCTGACTTTC.

This clone has a handful of counts. The rearrangement uses TRBV5-1 and TRBJ2-7; 7 bases map to TRBD1. Germline CDR1 SGHRS, CDR2 YFSETQ. The CDR3 spans 14 residues. Unmatched junction bases numbered 7, after V lost 7 bases and J lost 0 bases. CDR3 sequence reads: CASSPGQSSYEQYF. CDR3 coding DNA: TGCGCCAGCTCTCCGGGACAGAGCTCCTACGAGCAGTACTTC.

The rearrangement links TRBV7-2 to TRBJ2-2; D may be TRBD1 (6 bases). This CDR3 region has 16 residues. Trimming cost V 3 bases and J 6 bases, with 17 bases left between them. Germline CDR1 SGHTA, CDR2 FQGNSA. Here the CDR3 DNA reads TGTGCCAGCAGCTTCGCCGGGACATGGCTCCCCGGGGAGCTGTTTTTT. Amino acids: CASSFAGTWLPGELFF.

The J gene is TRBJ2-7, the V gene TRBV28; TRBD2 is a possible D gene (5 bases). CDR1 is MDHEN, CDR2 SYDVKM, per germline. The CDR3 is 15 amino acids. V lost 6 bases to trimming and J lost 6 bases, with 21 bases between them. CDR3 loop: CASSLFSGFLAEQYF. The DNA of the CDR3 is TGTGCCAGCAGCCTCTTTTCGGGATTCCTTGCCGAGCAGTACTTC.

This clone was counted only a few times. This chain connects TRBV29-1 to TRBJ2-3; D is tentatively TRBD1 or TRBD2 (6 bases each). This CDR3 is built from 14 residues. V lost 6 bases and J 0 bases, leaving 13 bases between the germline ends. In germline, CDR1 is SQVTM, CDR2 ANQGSEA. The CDR3 nucleotides read TGCAGCGTCGCGGGACAAACTAGCACAGATACGCAGTATTTT. Translating gives CSVAGQTSTDTQYF.

The chain has TRBV5-1 and TRBJ1-3; D may be TRBD1 (5 bases). With 3 bases removed from V and 0 bases from J, the gap between germline ends came to 10 bases. Germline CDR1 reads SGHRS; CDR2 reads YFSETQ. The CDR3 spans 15 residues. The CDR3 spells CASSSHTGSGNTIYF. Written as DNA, the CDR3 is TGCGCCAGCAGCTCTCACACAGGCTCTGGAAACACCATATATTTT.

A few counts support this clone. V is TRBV30 and J is TRBJ2-7; D possibly corresponds to TRBD2 (6 bases). Germline-derived CDR1 and CDR2 are GTSNPN and SVGIG (reference sequence). There are 13 residues in the CDR3. The V end was cut by 4 bases, the J end by 6 bases, with 16 bases between. The CDR3 here is CAWMRDATREQYF. CDR3 bases: TGTGCCTGGATGCGGGACGCTACGCGCGAGCAGTACTTC.

The V gene is TRBV2, the J gene TRBJ2-3; the D is unclear. CDR1 is SNHLY and CDR2 is FYNNEI in the germline V gene. The CDR3 has 16 amino acids. Trimming pared 8 bases from V and 0 bases from J, leaving 18 bases between. The CDR3 loop reads CASATEYSASTDTQYF. The CDR3 DNA follows: TGTGCCAGCGCTACCGAGTACAGCGCTAGCACAGATACGCAGTATTTT.

The chain uses TRBV4-3 and TRBJ2-4, with unresolved D. Germline V gene lookup returns CDR1 LGHNA and CDR2 YSLEER. V was clipped by 3 bases and J by 0 bases, with 9 bases between them. The CDR3 is made up of 15 amino acids. CDR3 amino acids: CASSQDQVAKNIQYF. CDR3 in DNA: TGCGCCAGCAGCCAGGATCAGGTAGCCAAAAACATTCAGTACTTC.

The V gene is TRBV10-3, the J gene TRBJ2-1; unclear D gene. CDR1 and CDR2 (germline): ENHRY, SYGVKD. Deletions cut 5 bases from V and 0 bases from J, with 11 bases between. This CDR3 is built from 15 residues. The CDR3 sequence: CAISTTESSYNEQFF. In DNA form, the CDR3 reads TGTGCCATCAGTACGACTGAGAGCTCCTACAATGAGCAGTTCTTC.

This clone was seen more than once but under ten times. The same CDR3 arises from other DNA sequences in this sample as well. The V and J genes are TRBV28 and TRBJ2-3, with 10 positions matching TRBD2. With 1 base clipped from V and 3 bases from J, the junction kept 1 base outside the gene matches. CDR1 MDHEN and CDR2 SYDVKM come from the germline V gene. The CDR3 length is 15 residues. This CDR3 is CASSLLAGGTDTQYF. DNA of the CDR3: TGTGCCAGCAGTTTATTAGCGGGAGGAACAGATACGCAGTATTTT. Drawing the rest from reference TRBV28 and TRBJ2-3, the complete variable domain is DVKVTQSSRYLVKRTGEKVFLECVQDMDHENMFWYRQDPGLGLRLIYFSYDVKMKEKGDIPEGYSVSREKKERFSLILESASTNQTSMYLCASSLLAGGTDTQYFGPGTRLTVL.

This clone was seen a handful of times. V usage is TRBV25-1 and J usage is TRBJ2-5; D perhaps matches TRBD1 (8 bases). Germline V lookup: CDR1 MGHDK, CDR2 SYGVNS. Trimming shortened V by 3 bases and J by 5 bases, and 13 bases separated the two germline ends. This CDR3 contains 14 residues. The CDR3 is CASSENRGGETQYF. The CDR3 nucleotides are TGTGCCAGCAGTGAGAACAGGGGGGGTGAGACCCAGTACTTC.

A few counts support this clone. This chain uses TRBV2 with TRBJ1-4; D gene unclear. CDR3 length: 13 amino acids. V was shortened by 6 bases and J by 3 bases, with 8 bases between the two germline ends. Germline lookup yields CDR1 SNHLY and CDR2 FYNNEI. The CDR3 DNA reads as TGTGCCAGCAGAGCAGACCCTAATGAAAAACTGTTTTTT. Translation gives CASRADPNEKLFF.

This clone appeared a few times. Other DNA sequences from this sample encode an identical CDR3 as well. V is TRBV5-1 and J is TRBJ2-5; D is ambiguous. The CDR3 extends over 12 amino acids. Per the germline V gene, CDR1 is SGHRS and CDR2 is YFSETQ. The V end was cut by 0 bases, the J end by 2 bases, with 2 bases between. CDR3 region: CASSLVQETQYF. The CDR3 coding sequence is TGCGCCAGCAGCTTGGTGCAAGAGACCCAGTACTTC.

This clone came up a few times. V and J are TRBV27 and TRBJ2-5, with D possibly being TRBD2 (6 bases). Per germline, CDR1 MNHEY and CDR2 SMNVEV (reference sequence). CDR3 size: 13 residues. Trimming left V 2 bases short and J 5 bases short, with 9 bases between. CDR3: CASSLGGLETQYF. The CDR3 nucleotides are TGTGCCAGCAGTTTAGGAGGGCTGGAGACCCAGTACTTC.

This chain connects TRBV28 to TRBJ2-1, with 10 bases that match TRBD2. CDR3 length equals 15 residues. Germline V gene sequence: CDR1 MDHEN, CDR2 SYDVKM. The J segment lost 7 bases and the V segment lost 6 bases, leaving 9 bases of the junction unmatched. CDR3 protein: CASRRAGGRKNEQFF. The CDR3 DNA reads TGTGCCAGCAGGAGAGCGGGAGGGCGCAAGAATGAGCAGTTCTTC.

This clone turned up a few times. The chain employs TRBV29-1 and TRBJ1-1, with D perhaps matching TRBD1 (5 bases). V lost 7 bases and J lost 0, with 12 bases in between. Germline CDR1 reads SQVTM; CDR2 reads ANQGSEA. This CDR3 is 13 amino acids long. The CDR3 coding sequence is TGCAGCGGGAACAGGAATATGAACACTGAAGCTTTCTTT. The encoded protein is CSGNRNMNTEAFF.

The rearrangement links TRBV29-1 to TRBJ2-1; 16 nucleotides match TRBD2. There are 16 residues in the CDR3. The germline gives CDR1 SQVTM, CDR2 ANQGSEA. V shed 7 bases and J 7 bases; nucleotides not matched to a gene: 10. The chain's CDR3 is CSAAGTSGRDGNEQFF. The CDR3, as DNA: TGCAGCGCTGCCGGGACTAGCGGGAGGGACGGGAATGAGCAGTTCTTC.

The chain links TRBV5-4 to TRBJ1-2, with 9 bases fitting TRBD1. The germline gives CDR1 SGHNT, CDR2 YYREEE (reference sequence). The CDR3 runs 15 residues. V was clipped by 3 bases and J by 1 base; unmatched bases: 4. In nucleotides, the CDR3 is TGTGCCAGCAGCTCGGGACAGGGCCTTAACTATGGCTACACCTTC. Amino acids: CASSSGQGLNYGYTF.

The chain links TRBV4-3 to TRBJ2-7; unclear D gene. This CDR3 spans 14 amino acids. Trimming pared 4 bases from V and 10 bases from J, leaving 20 bases between. CDR1 is LGHNA, CDR2 YSLEER, per germline. For the CDR3, the DNA is TGCGCCAGCAGCCTCCGGGTCTCTTCAGGCGAACAGTACTTC. Amino acid sequence: CASSLRVSSGEQYF.

V usage is TRBV14 and J usage is TRBJ2-3; D is undetermined. In germline, CDR1 is SGHDN, CDR2 FVKESK. The CDR3 runs 15 residues. Trimming stripped 4 bases from V and 2 bases from J, with 13 bases between. CDR3 sequence: CASSPIPGFTDTQYF. The CDR3 bases are TGTGCCAGCAGCCCCATCCCGGGTTTCACAGATACGCAGTATTTT.

The table lists this clone with a few counts. The chain uses TRBV4-1 and TRBJ2-7; the match to TRBD2 covers 9 bases. Per the germline V gene, CDR1 is MGHRA and CDR2 is YSYEKL. V lost 1 base and J lost 2; bases outside the gene matches: 6. The CDR3 totals 16 residues. The CDR3 here is CASSQGLAGNTYEQYF. In nucleotides, the CDR3 is TGCGCCAGCAGCCAAGGGCTAGCGGGAAATACCTACGAGCAGTACTTC.

This clone was observed a handful of times. The chain carries TRBV7-2 and TRBJ2-1; 10 bases match TRBD1. The ends lost 5 bases at V and 2 bases at J; junction bases unmatched: 9. Per the germline V gene, CDR1 is SGHTA and CDR2 is FQGNSA. This CDR3 is 17 amino acids long. CDR3 nucleotide sequence: TGTGCCAGCAGCCCCCGACTCGGACAGGGGGCCTACAATGAGCAGTTCTTC. Residues: CASSPRLGQGAYNEQFF.

This rearrangement joins TRBV27 to TRBJ2-7; TRBD1 matches at 10 bases. The trim removed 5 bases at V and 4 bases at J, leaving 2 bases unmatched. Germline V gene lookup returns CDR1 MNHEY and CDR2 SMNVEV (reference sequence). This CDR3 is built from 13 residues. The CDR3 reads CASSTGQGYEQYF. As DNA, the CDR3 is TGTGCCAGCAGTACGGGACAGGGGTACGAGCAGTACTTC.

This clone was detected a few times. V is TRBV7-9 and J is TRBJ1-4; D is unresolved. Germline lookup yields CDR1 SEHNR and CDR2 FQNEAQ (reference sequence). This CDR3 region has 14 residues. V was cut by 3 bases and J by 6 bases, with 11 bases left in between. The CDR3: CASSFGVADEKLFF. CDR3 nucleotides: TGTGCCAGCAGCTTTGGGGTCGCGGATGAAAAACTGTTTTTT.

J is TRBJ1-2 and V is TRBV7-3; a possible D gene is TRBD1 (6 bases). CDR1 and CDR2 from the germline V gene are SGHTA and FQGTGA. V was trimmed by 5 bases and J by 4 bases, leaving 20 bases between them. This CDR3 comprises 16 residues. The CDR3 region has the DNA TGTGCCAGCAGCCCCGAACCGGGACACCGAAGCTATGGCTACACCTTC. Translation gives CASSPEPGHRSYGYTF.

The chain links TRBV25-1 to TRBJ2-7, with 10 bases that match TRBD1. The ends lost 6 bases at V and 1 base at J; junction bases unmatched: 3. CDR1 is MGHDK, CDR2 SYGVNS, per germline. The CDR3 loop spans 14 amino acids. Here the CDR3 DNA reads TGTGCCAGCAGAAGGACAGGGGGTTCCTACGAGCAGTACTTC. This encodes CASRRTGGSYEQYF.